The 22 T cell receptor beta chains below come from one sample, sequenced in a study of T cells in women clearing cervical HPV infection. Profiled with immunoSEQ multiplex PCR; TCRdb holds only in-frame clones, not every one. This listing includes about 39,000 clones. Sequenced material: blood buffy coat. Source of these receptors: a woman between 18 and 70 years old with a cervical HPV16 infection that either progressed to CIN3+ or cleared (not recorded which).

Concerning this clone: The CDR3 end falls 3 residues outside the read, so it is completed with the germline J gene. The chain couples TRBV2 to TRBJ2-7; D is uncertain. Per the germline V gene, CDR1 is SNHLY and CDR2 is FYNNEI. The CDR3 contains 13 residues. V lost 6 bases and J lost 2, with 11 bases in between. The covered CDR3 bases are TGTGCCAGCAGCTTACTACAAACCTACGAG. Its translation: CASSLLQTYE. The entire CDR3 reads CASSLLQTYEQYF.

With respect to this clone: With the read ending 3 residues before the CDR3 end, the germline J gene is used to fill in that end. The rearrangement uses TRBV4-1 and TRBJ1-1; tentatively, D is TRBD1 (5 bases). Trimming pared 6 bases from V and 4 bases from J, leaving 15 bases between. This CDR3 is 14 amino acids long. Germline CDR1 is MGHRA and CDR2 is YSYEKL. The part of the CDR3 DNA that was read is TGCGCCAGCAGGGGGCCTCTAAAGGGCACTGAA. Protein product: CASRGPLKGTE. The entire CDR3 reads CASRGPLKGTEAFF.

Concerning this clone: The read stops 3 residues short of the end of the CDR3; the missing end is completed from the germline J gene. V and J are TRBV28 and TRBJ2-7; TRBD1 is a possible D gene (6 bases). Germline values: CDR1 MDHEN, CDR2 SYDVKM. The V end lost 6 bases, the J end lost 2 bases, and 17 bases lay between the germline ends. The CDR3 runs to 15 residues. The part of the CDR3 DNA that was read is TGTGCCAGCAGCTCACAGGGCCGTCCTCCCTACGAG. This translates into CASSSQGRPPYE. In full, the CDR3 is CASSSQGRPPYEQYF.

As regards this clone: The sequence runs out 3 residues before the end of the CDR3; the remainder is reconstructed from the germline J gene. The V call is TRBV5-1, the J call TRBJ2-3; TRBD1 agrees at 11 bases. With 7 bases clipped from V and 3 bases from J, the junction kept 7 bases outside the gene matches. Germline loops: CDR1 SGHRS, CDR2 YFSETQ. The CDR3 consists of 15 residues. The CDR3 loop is CASLEGTGGTDTQYF. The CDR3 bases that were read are TGCGCCAGCCTGGAGGGGACAGGGGGTACAGATACG.

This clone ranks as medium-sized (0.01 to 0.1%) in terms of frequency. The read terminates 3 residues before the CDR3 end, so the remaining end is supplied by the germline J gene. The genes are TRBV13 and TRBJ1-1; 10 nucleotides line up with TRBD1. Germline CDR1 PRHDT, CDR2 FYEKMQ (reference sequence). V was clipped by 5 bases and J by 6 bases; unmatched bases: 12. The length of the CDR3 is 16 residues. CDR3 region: CASSLRTGGSRAEAFF. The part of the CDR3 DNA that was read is TGTGCCAGCAGCCTCCGGACAGGGGGTAGTCGGGCTGAA. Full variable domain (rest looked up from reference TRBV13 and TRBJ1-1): AAGVIQSPRHLIKEKRETATLKCYPIPRHDTVYWYQQGPGQDPQFLISFYEKMQSDKGSIPDRFSAQQFSDYHSELNMSSLELGDSALYFCASSLRTGGSRAEAFFGQGTRLTVV.

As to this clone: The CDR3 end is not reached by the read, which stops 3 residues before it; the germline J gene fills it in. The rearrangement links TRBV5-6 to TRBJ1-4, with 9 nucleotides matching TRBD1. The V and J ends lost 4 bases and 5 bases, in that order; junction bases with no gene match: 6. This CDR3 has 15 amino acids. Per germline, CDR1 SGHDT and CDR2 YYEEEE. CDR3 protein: CASSPGQGLNEKLFF. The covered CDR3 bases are TGTGCCAGCAGCCCGGGACAGGGACTGAATGAAAAA.

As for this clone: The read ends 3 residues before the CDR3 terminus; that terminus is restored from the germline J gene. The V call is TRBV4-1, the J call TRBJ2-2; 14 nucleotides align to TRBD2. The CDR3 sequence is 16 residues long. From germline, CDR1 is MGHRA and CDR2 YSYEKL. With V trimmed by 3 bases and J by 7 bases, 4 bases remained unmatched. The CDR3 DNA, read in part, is TGCGCCAGCAGCCACGGACTAGCGGGGGGTAACGGGGAG. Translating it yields CASSHGLAGGNGE. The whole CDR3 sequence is CASSHGLAGGNGELFF.

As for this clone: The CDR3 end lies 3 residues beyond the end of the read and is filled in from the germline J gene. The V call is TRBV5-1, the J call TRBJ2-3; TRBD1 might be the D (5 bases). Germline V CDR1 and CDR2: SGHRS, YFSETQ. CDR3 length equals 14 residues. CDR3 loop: CASSLEGYEETQYF. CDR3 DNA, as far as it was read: TGCGCCAGCAGCTTGGAGGGGTACGAAGAGACG.

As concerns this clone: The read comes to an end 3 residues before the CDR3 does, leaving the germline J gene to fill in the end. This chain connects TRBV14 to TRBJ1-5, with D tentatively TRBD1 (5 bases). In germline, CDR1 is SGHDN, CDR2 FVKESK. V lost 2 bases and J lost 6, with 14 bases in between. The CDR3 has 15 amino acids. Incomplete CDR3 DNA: TGTGCCAGCAGCCAAAGGGGACTCTCGGGTCAGCCC. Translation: CASSQRGLSGQP. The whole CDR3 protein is CASSQRGLSGQPQHF.

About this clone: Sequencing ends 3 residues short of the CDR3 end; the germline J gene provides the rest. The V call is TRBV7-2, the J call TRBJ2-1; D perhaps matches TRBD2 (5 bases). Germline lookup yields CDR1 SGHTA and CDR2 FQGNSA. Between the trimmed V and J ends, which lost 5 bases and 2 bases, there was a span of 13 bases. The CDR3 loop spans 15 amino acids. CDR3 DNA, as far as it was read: TGTGCCAGCAGCGATCTAGCCCTTACCTACAATGAG. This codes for CASSDLALTYNE. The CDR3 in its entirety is CASSDLALTYNEQFF.

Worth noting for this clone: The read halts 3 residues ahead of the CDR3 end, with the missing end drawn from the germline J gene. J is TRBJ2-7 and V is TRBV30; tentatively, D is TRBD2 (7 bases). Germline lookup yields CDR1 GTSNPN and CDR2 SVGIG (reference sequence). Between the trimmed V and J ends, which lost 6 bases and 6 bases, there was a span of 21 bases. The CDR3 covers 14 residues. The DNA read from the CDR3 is TGTGCCTGCGGGGGGTCAGGGGAGAGGTCCGAG. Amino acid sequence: CACGGSGERSE. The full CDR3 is CACGGSGERSEQYF.

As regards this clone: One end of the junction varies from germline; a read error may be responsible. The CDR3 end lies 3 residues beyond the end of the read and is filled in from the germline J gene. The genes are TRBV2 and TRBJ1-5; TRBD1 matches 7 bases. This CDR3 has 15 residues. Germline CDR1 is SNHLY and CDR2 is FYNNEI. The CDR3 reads CVSNRDSPSNQPQHF. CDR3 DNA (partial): TGTGTCAGCAATAGGGACAGTCCCAGCAATCAGCCC.

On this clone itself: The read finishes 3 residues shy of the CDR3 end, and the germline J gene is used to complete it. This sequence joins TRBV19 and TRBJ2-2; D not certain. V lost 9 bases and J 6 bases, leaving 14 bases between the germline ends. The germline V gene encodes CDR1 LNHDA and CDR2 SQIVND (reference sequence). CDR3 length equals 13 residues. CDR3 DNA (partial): TGTGCCAGCCAGGCCGATAGGCCCGGGGAG. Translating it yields CASQADRPGE. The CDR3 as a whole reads CASQADRPGELFF.

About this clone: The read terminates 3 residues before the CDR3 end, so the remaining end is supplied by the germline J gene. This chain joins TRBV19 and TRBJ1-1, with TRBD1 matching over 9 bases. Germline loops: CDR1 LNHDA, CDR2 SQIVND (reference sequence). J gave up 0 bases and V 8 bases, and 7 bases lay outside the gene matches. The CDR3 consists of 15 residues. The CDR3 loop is CASSGTGPMNTEAFF. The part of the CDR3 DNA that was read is TGTGCCAGTTCCGGGACAGGGCCCATGAACACTGAA. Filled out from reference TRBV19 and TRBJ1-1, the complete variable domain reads DGGITQSPKYLFRKEGQNVTLSCEQNLNHDAMYWYRQDPGQGLRLIYYSQIVNDFQKGDIAEGYSVSREKKESFPLTVTSAQKNPTAFYLCASSGTGPMNTEAFFGQGTRLTVV.

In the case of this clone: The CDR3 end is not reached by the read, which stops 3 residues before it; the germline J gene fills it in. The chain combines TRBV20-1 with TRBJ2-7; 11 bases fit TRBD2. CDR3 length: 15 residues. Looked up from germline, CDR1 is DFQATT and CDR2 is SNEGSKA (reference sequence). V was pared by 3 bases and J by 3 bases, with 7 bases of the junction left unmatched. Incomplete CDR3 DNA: TGCAGTGCTAGGCCTACTAGCGGGAGTAACTACGAG. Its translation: CSARPTSGSNYE. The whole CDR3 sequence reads CSARPTSGSNYEQYF.

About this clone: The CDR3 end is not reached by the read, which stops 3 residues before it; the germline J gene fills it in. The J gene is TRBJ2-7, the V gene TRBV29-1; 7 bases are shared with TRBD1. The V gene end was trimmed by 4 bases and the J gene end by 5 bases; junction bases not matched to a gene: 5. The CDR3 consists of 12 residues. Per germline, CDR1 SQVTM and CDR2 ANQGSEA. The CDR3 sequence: CSVVGQVNEQYF. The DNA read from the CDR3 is TGCAGCGTTGTTGGACAGGTCAACGAG.

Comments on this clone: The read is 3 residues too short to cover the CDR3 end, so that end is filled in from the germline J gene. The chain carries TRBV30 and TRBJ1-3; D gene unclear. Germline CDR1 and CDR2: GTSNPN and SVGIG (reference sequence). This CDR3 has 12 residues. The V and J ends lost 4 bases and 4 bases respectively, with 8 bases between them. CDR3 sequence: CAWKGLGNTIYF. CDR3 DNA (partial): TGTGCCTGGAAGGGTTTGGGAAACACC.

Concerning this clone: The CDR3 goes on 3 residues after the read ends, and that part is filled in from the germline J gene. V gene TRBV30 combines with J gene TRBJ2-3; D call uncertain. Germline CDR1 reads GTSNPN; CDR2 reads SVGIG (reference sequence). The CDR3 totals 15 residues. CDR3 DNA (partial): TGTGCCTGGAGTTTCGACAACCCCAATGGAGAGACG. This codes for CAWSFDNPNGET. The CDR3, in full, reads CAWSFDNPNGETQYF.

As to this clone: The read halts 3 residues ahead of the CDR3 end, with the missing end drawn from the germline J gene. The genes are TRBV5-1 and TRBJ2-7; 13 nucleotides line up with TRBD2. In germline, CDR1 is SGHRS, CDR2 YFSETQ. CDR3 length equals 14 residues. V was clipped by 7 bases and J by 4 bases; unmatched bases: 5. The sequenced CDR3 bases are TGCGCCAGCCGTCAGACTAGCGGGGGGTACGAG. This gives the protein CASRQTSGGYE. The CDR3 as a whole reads CASRQTSGGYEQYF.

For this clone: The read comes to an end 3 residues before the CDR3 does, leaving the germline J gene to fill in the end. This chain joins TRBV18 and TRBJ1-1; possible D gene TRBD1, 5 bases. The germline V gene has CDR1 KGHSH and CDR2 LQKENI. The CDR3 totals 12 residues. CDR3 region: CASSPQSGKAFF. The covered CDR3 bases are TGTGCCAGCTCACCACAATCAGGGAAA.

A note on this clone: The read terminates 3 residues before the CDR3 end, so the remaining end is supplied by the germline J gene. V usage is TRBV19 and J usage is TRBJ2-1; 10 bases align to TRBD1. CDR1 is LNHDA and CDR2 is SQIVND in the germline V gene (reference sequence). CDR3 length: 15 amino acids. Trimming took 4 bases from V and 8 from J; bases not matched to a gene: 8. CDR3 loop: CASSTRQGANYEQFF. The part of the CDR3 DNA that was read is TGTGCCAGTAGTACCCGACAGGGGGCGAACTATGAG. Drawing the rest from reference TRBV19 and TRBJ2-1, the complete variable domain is DGGITQSPKYLFRKEGQNVTLSCEQNLNHDAMYWYRQDPGQGLRLIYYSQIVNDFQKGDIAEGYSVSREKKESFPLTVTSAQKNPTAFYLCASSTRQGANYEQFFGPGTRLTVL.

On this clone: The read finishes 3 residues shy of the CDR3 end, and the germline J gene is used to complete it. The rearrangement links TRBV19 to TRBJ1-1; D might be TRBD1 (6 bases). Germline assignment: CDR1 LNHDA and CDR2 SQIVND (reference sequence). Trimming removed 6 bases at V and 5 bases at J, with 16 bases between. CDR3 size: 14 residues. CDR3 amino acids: CASRNREGGTEAFF. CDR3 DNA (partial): TGTGCCAGTAGAAACAGGGAGGGGGGGACTGAA.